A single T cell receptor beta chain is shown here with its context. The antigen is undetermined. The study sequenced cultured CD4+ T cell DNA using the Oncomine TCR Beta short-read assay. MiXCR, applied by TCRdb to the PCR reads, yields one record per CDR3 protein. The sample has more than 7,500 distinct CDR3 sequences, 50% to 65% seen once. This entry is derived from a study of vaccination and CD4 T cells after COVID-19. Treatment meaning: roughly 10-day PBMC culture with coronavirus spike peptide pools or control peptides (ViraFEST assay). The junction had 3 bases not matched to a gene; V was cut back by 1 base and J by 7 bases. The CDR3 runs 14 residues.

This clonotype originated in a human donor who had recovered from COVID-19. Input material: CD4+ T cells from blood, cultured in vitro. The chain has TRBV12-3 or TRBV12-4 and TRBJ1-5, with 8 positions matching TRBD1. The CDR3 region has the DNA TGTGCCAGCAGTTTAGGGACAGGGAACCAGCCCCAGCATTTT. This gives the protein CASSLGTGNQPQHF.